The clone carrying this T cell receptor (beta chain) was observed a handful of times. Antigen specificity is unknown. Sequence at one end of the junction differs from germline and may be a read error. Unique molecular identifiers had been added to the TCR beta cDNA libraries. Each CDR3 protein is one row after TCRdb ran MiXCR on the PCR reads. The table records around 500,000 distinct CDR3 sequences, about a third of them present only once. Germline-derived CDR1 and CDR2 are SGHDT and YYEEEE. This CDR3 is built from 13 residues. The entry originates in a study of post-analysis software for immune sequencing data. Study in general: Relapsing-remitting, secondary progressive and progressive-relapsing courses of multiple sclerosis were included.

Whole-study results and caveats: Significantly decreased normalized Chao1 diversity was recorded for multiple sclerosis patients relative to controls. In patients, roughly 5 TRBV segments were more frequent than in controls, with TRBV5-6, TRBV5-1 and TRBV20-1 among them.

The TCR originated in a girl younger than 18 with multiple sclerosis. V usage is TRBV5-6 and J usage is TRBJ2-1; D uncertain. The sample comprised blood. CDR3 region: CVSSKRPMNEQFF. The CDR3 DNA reads as TGTGTCAGCAGCAAGCGACCCATGAATGAGCAGTTCTTC.